The clone carrying this TCR beta chain was seen once. In the original analysis: Reference gene primer amplification yielded estimated nucleated cell counts. Profiled with immunoSEQ multiplex PCR; TCRdb holds only in-frame clones, not every one. From that table come the V and J calls and clone size; the DNA was used to work out D and trimming. The sample consists of about 68,000 clones, over 80% of them appearing once. This entry comes from a study of blood T cell repertoires in COVID-19. On the study more broadly: The study drew acute and convalescent COVID-19 samples from the United States, Italy and Spain. Sample material is recorded as cDNA or gDNA derived from T cells, B-cell-depleted T cells, or PBMCs.

J was trimmed by 0 bases and V by 5 bases; bases with no gene match: 13. In germline, CDR1 is SGHTA, CDR2 FQGTGA. The CDR3 is 18 amino acids. The source material was peripheral blood. This clonotype was obtained from a human donor in a cohort sampled during active COVID-19. This chain links TRBV7-3 with TRBJ2-1; 7 nucleotides line up with TRBD2. The CDR3 spells CASSPSYSLAASYNEQFF. In nucleotides, the CDR3 is TGTGCCAGCAGCCCCTCCTATTCGCTAGCGGCCTCCTACAATGAGCAGTTCTTC.